This T cell receptor (beta chain) was profiled in a study of technical replicates of blood from several donors. Germline assignment: CDR1 LGHNA and CDR2 YNFKEQ. The CDR3 sequence is 14 residues long. Trimming at V came to 4 bases and at J to 1 base, leaving 1 base not matched to a gene. Sequencing used immunoSEQ multiplex PCR; TCRdb keeps in-frame clones, though not all of them. The data contain about 82,000 clones, about nine tenths of them singletons. This receptor was identified in a human donor in good health. This chain joins TRBV4-2 and TRBJ2-7, with 10 bases that match TRBD1. The sample taken for sequencing was T cells isolated from PBMCs. The CDR3 nucleotides are TGTGCCAGCAGCCCGGGACAGGGGTCCTACGAGCAGTACTTC. This gives the protein CASSPGQGSYEQYF.